These 28 T cell receptor beta chains originate from one sample sequenced in a study of blood T cells in healthy people across ages. Primers used in a second PCR of about 7 to 12 cycles were a sample-barcoded 5' primer and a J-beta primer mix. One entry per CDR3 protein results from TCRdb running MiXCR on the 5' RACE reads. The table lists hundreds of thousands of distinct CDR3 sequences, 40% to 45% of them singletons. What was sequenced was blood. These receptors were obtained from a man aged 80 or over in good health.

Worth noting for this clonotype: One junction end does not reproduce the germline sequence, and a read error may be involved. The gene calls are TRBV5-1 and TRBJ2-7; no clear D. The germline CDR1 and CDR2 sequences are SGHRS and YFSETQ. The CDR3 length is 14 residues. The CDR3: CAGSSHNSINEQYF. The CDR3 DNA reads as TGCGCCGGCAGCTCACACAACTCTATCAATGAGCAGTACTTC.

CDR3 sequence: CAISERRQDEGKLFF. For the CDR3, the DNA is TGTGCCATCAGTGAGCGACGACAGGACGAGGGAAAACTGTTTTTT. The chain employs TRBV10-3 and TRBJ1-4; maybe TRBD1 (6 bases). V dropped 2 bases and J dropped 10 bases, with 17 bases sitting between them. In germline, CDR1 is ENHRY, CDR2 SYGVKD. The CDR3 consists of 15 residues.

This sequence joins TRBV30 and TRBJ1-1; possible D gene TRBD1, 5 bases. CDR3 length: 15 amino acids. The V and J ends lost 0 bases and 1 base respectively, with 12 bases between them. Germline assignment: CDR1 GTSNPN and CDR2 SVGIG (reference sequence). The CDR3 nucleotides are TGTGCCTGGAGTGTGATGGGGGTCCCGAACACTGAAGCTTTCTTT. Protein: CAWSVMGVPNTEAFF.

This clonotype was counted between two and nine times. The rearrangement links TRBV20-1 to TRBJ2-7, with a weak D call TRBD2 (6 bases). This CDR3 has 15 amino acids. Looked up from germline, CDR1 is DFQATT and CDR2 is SNEGSKA (reference sequence). V was cut by 3 bases and J by 7 bases, with 22 bases left in between. Written as DNA, the CDR3 is TGCAGTGCTAGTCTAGCGCGGACCGTGGTACGGGAGCAGTACTTC. Translation gives CSASLARTVVREQYF.

CDR3 nucleotide sequence: TGTGCCAGCAGCGTGCGTGTGGCAATCTCCTACAATGAGCAGTTCTTC. Translated: CASSVRVAISYNEQFF. This chain joins TRBV4-2 and TRBJ2-1; no firm D call. Germline loops: CDR1 LGHNA, CDR2 YNFKEQ. V was pared by 5 bases and J by 0 bases, with 14 bases between. The CDR3 sequence is 16 residues long.

This rearrangement joins TRBV4-2 to TRBJ2-3; D unclear. This CDR3 has 18 residues. Germline lookup yields CDR1 LGHNA and CDR2 YNFKEQ. V was pared by 1 base and J by 1 base, with 18 bases between. Written as DNA, the CDR3 is TGTGCCAGCAGCCAAGCTAGTCAGCGACTTGCCCGCACAGATACGCAGTATTTT. Translated: CASSQASQRLARTDTQYF.

The chain employs TRBV20-1 and TRBJ2-3; maybe TRBD1 (5 bases). The germline V and J ends were trimmed by 1 base and 5 bases, with 16 bases remaining between them. CDR1 is DFQATT and CDR2 is SNEGSKA in the germline V gene (reference sequence). The CDR3 loop spans 15 amino acids. The CDR3 DNA sequence: TGCAGTGCTAGAGCGGCTCAGGGCGTTGGAGATACGCAGTATTTT. Its protein product is CSARAAQGVGDTQYF.

A word on this clonotype: The junction does not match germline at one end; this may be a read error. This chain connects TRBV5-1 to TRBJ2-1, with D perhaps TRBD1 or TRBD2 (6 bases each). Germline V gene lookup returns CDR1 SGHRS and CDR2 YFSETQ. The CDR3 consists of 14 residues. The CDR3, as DNA: TGCGCCAACAGCCGACTAGGGGGTAATAATGAGCAGTTCTTC. Protein: CANSRLGGNNEQFF.

This clonotype has a single count. The chain joins TRBV20-1 to TRBJ2-1; 8 nucleotides match TRBD2. CDR3 length equals 16 residues. CDR1 DFQATT and CDR2 SNEGSKA come from the germline V gene (reference sequence). V dropped 5 bases and J dropped 0; count of bases not matched to a gene: 9. The CDR3 sequence: CSAPGGGTGSYNEQFF. CDR3 in DNA: TGCAGTGCTCCGGGGGGGGGGACGGGCTCCTACAATGAGCAGTTCTTC.

The chain uses TRBV6-5 and TRBJ1-2; D is uncertain. CDR3 size: 15 residues. V was clipped by 0 bases and J by 4 bases, with 12 bases between them. In germline, CDR1 is MNHEY, CDR2 SVGAGI. The CDR3 DNA is TGTGCCAGCAGTTACTCGGAACAGTCCGGCTATGGCTACACCTTC. Residues: CASSYSEQSGYGYTF.

The chain has TRBV3-1 and TRBJ2-7, with 12 bases identical to TRBD2. Germline CDR1 reads LGHDT; CDR2 reads YNNKEL (reference sequence). V lost 2 bases and J lost 0; bases outside the gene matches: 5. This CDR3 region has 17 residues. The DNA for the CDR3 is TGTGCCAGCAGCCAATTGGGACTAGCGGGTAGCTCCTACGAGCAGTACTTC. It codes for CASSQLGLAGSSYEQYF.

The chain uses TRBV6-2 or TRBV6-3 and TRBJ2-4, with TRBD1 as a possible D gene (5 bases). The J call may be in error: the DNA end matches TRBJ2-7 better. The length of the CDR3 is 13 residues. CDR1 and CDR2 (germline): MNHEY, SVGEGT. In DNA, the CDR3 is TGTGCCAGCAGTTGCTCACAGGTATACGAGCAGTACTTC. This encodes CASSCSQVYEQYF.

This clonotype turned up a few times. The V call is TRBV9, the J call TRBJ1-1, with D perhaps TRBD1 (5 bases). CDR3 length equals 13 residues. Trimming pared 0 bases from V and 5 bases from J, leaving 8 bases between. The germline gives CDR1 SGDLS, CDR2 YYNGEE. CDR3 in amino acids: CASSVEQATEAFF. The CDR3 region has the DNA TGTGCCAGCAGCGTAGAACAGGCGACTGAAGCTTTCTTT.

This clonotype has a count of ten or more. This chain connects TRBV24-1 to TRBJ2-6; 7 bases are shared with TRBD1. CDR3 length equals 17 residues. The V and J ends lost 4 bases and 0 bases, in that order; junction bases with no gene match: 5. From germline, CDR1 is KGHDR and CDR2 SFDVKD. DNA of the CDR3: TGTGCCACCAGTGACACACAGGGGATCTCTGGGGCCAACGTCCTGACTTTC. It specifies CATSDTQGISGANVLTF.

The genes are TRBV4-3 and TRBJ2-1; D possibly uses TRBD1 or TRBD2 (5 bases each). Deletions cut 3 bases from V and 15 bases from J, with 21 bases between. The V gene's germline CDR1 is LGHNA and CDR2 YSLEER. The CDR3 extends over 14 amino acids. The CDR3 protein is CASSHAGWGSFPFF. The CDR3 DNA is TGCGCCAGCAGCCACGCAGGGTGGGGGAGTTTCCCGTTCTTC.

This chain links TRBV5-1 with TRBJ2-3, with D possibly matching TRBD1 (7 bases). Looked up from germline, CDR1 is SGHRS and CDR2 is YFSETQ. V lost 4 bases and J lost 0, with 9 bases in between. This CDR3 region has 14 residues. CDR3 DNA sequence: TGCGCCAGCAGCGGAGGGGGCAGCACAGATACGCAGTATTTT. Amino acids: CASSGGGSTDTQYF.

This clonotype showed up just a few times. This chain uses TRBV25-1 with TRBJ2-7; no clear D gene. Per the germline V gene, CDR1 is MGHDK and CDR2 is SYGVNS. CDR3 length equals 15 residues. V was trimmed by 4 bases and J by 1 base, leaving 14 bases between them. As DNA, the CDR3 is TGTGCCAGCAGTGCTTCCGTCAAATTGTCCTACGAGCAGTACTTC. The encoded protein is CASSASVKLSYEQYF.

The V and J genes are TRBV12-3 or TRBV12-4 and TRBJ1-2; D remains ambiguous. This CDR3 is 13 amino acids long. Trimming removed 6 bases from V and 6 bases from J, with 14 bases in between. As DNA, the CDR3 is TGTGCCAGCAGGCCTTCCAGCAGGAATGGCTACACCTTC. Its translation: CASRPSSRNGYTF.

The rearrangement links TRBV6-2 or TRBV6-3 to TRBJ2-1; 8 bases align to TRBD2. Germline CDR1 is MNHEY and CDR2 is SVGEGT. The CDR3 sequence is 15 residues long. V shed 8 bases, J shed 3 bases, and the junction held 9 bases outside the gene matches. The CDR3 sequence: CASGGGSGVYNEQFF. CDR3 nucleotides: TGTGCCAGCGGGGGGGGTAGCGGGGTCTACAATGAGCAGTTCTTC.

This chain connects TRBV14 to TRBJ2-1; possibly TRBD1 for D (5 bases). The germline V gene encodes CDR1 SGHDN and CDR2 FVKESK. Trimming took off 4 bases at V and 5 bases at J, with 12 bases between the two ends. The CDR3 runs 14 residues. CDR3 in DNA: TGTGCCAGCAGCCGACAGACGTACGACAATGAGCAGTTCTTC. It yields the protein CASSRQTYDNEQFF. Based on the CDR3 plus reference TRBV14 and TRBJ2-1, the full variable domain is EAGVTQFPSHSVIEKGQTVTLRCDPISGHDNLYWYRRVMGKEIKFLLHFVKESKQDESGMPNNRFLAERTGGTYSTLKVQPAELEDSGVYFCASSRQTYDNEQFFGPGTRLTVL.

This clonotype was detected only a few times. The chain carries TRBV27 and TRBJ2-6; D remains ambiguous. Germline assignment: CDR1 MNHEY and CDR2 SMNVEV (reference sequence). This CDR3 has 16 amino acids. V was shortened by 1 base and J by 0 bases, with 7 bases between the two germline ends. CDR3 bases: TGTGCCAGCAGTTTATATGGGCGCTCTGGGGCCAACGTCCTGACTTTC. This encodes CASSLYGRSGANVLTF.

This clonotype has just a few counts. The chain couples TRBV25-1 to TRBJ1-2; D is unresolved. From germline, CDR1 is MGHDK and CDR2 SYGVNS. This CDR3 is built from 12 residues. V shed 2 bases and J shed 4 bases, with 5 bases lying between them. CDR3 sequence (DNA): TGTGCCAGCAGTGAAACGGCCTATGGCTACACCTTC. This codes for CASSETAYGYTF.

This clonotype has a handful of counts. The CDR3 nucleotides read TGTGCCAGCAGCCCAAAGGGGGCAGGGGGCCTTGGAGAGCAGTACTTC. Its translation is CASSPKGAGGLGEQYF. The chain is built from TRBV4-2 and TRBJ2-7; TRBD1 agrees at 8 bases. This CDR3 is 16 amino acids long. Germline V gene sequence: CDR1 LGHNA, CDR2 YNFKEQ. Trimming cost V 4 bases and J 7 bases; bases outside gene matches: 15.

The chain couples TRBV4-3 to TRBJ1-1; D is ambiguous. V gave up 1 base and J gave up 1 base, with 13 bases separating them. Germline V lookup: CDR1 LGHNA, CDR2 YSLEER. CDR3 size: 16 residues. As DNA, the CDR3 is TGCGCCAGCAGCCAAGCTGTCGGTGAGAGGAACACTGAAGCTTTCTTT. Translated, it gives CASSQAVGERNTEAFF.

This clonotype appeared a few times. This chain connects TRBV6-2 or TRBV6-3 to TRBJ2-1, with 7 bases aligning to TRBD2. The CDR3 has 16 amino acids. Germline CDR1 and CDR2: MNHEY and SVGEGT. Unmatched junction bases numbered 10, after V lost 0 bases and J lost 8 bases. CDR3 DNA: TGTGCCAGCAGTTACTCACTAGTCGGGAGGTCCCATGAGCAGTTCTTC. It yields the protein CASSYSLVGRSHEQFF.

The CDR3 DNA is TGTGCCAGCAGTTCCGTGACTCCCGGGGCCGGGGAGCTGTTTTTT. It is translated as CASSSVTPGAGELFF. This chain joins TRBV28 and TRBJ2-2, with D perhaps TRBD2 (5 bases). The germline V and J ends were trimmed by 4 bases and 6 bases, with 15 bases remaining between them. Germline CDR1 MDHEN, CDR2 SYDVKM. The CDR3 runs to 15 residues.

The rearrangement uses TRBV24-1 and TRBJ2-2; D is unresolved. The CDR3 contains 13 residues. Trimming cost V 0 bases and J 6 bases, with 4 bases left between them. Germline assignment: CDR1 KGHDR and CDR2 SFDVKD. The CDR3 protein is CATSDLSAGELFF. The CDR3 DNA follows: TGTGCCACCAGTGATTTGAGCGCCGGGGAGCTGTTTTTT.

The chain joins TRBV14 to TRBJ2-7, with TRBD2 matching 10 bases. This CDR3 comprises 16 residues. Per germline, CDR1 SGHDN and CDR2 FVKESK. The trim removed 4 bases at V and 7 bases at J, leaving 13 bases unmatched. The CDR3 sequence: CASSPSASGRLYEQYF. Written as DNA, the CDR3 is TGTGCCAGCAGCCCCTCGGCTAGCGGGAGATTATATGAGCAGTACTTC.